This T cell receptor (beta chain) is from a study of cytomegalovirus exposure and HLA in healthy donors. Study-wide context: The roughly 130 validation repertoires, a later analysis reported, used the same platform as the approximately 730 repertoires from the first cohort.

Profiling relied on immunoSEQ multiplex PCR, and the TCRdb table lists in-frame clones only, not all of them. The sample consists of some 140,000 clones, approximately 85% of them appearing once. The study drew the donors from its approximately 110-subject validation cohort, separate from the roughly 700-subject first cohort. This clone was observed a handful of times. This clonotype was sampled from a woman aged 25-40 years in good health and CMV-seronegative. Sequencing input: PBMCs.

The CDR3 sequence: CASSEQLAGDEQYF. The CDR3 bases are TGTGCCAGCAGTGAACAACTAGCCGGGGATGAGCAGTACTTC. The genes are TRBV2 and TRBJ2-7, with a tentative D call TRBD2 (6 bases). Trimming cost V 2 bases and J 7 bases, with 15 bases left between them. This CDR3 has 14 amino acids. Germline CDR1 is SNHLY and CDR2 is FYNNEI.